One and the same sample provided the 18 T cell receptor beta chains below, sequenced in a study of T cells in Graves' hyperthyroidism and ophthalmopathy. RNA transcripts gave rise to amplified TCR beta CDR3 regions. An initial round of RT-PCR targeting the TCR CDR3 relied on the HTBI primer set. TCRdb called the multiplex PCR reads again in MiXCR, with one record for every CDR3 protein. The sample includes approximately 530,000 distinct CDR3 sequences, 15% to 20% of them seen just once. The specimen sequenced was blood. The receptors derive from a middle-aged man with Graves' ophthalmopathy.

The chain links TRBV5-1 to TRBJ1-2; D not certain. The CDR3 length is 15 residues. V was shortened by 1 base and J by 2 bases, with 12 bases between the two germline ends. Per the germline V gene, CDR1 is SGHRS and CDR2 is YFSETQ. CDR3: CASSLTMGLNYGYTF. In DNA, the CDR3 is TGCGCCAGCAGCTTGACTATGGGTCTCAACTATGGCTACACCTTC.

The CDR3, as DNA: TGTGCCAGCAGTTTGACAGGGTTGGGAGATACGCAGTATTTT. It yields the protein CASSLTGLGDTQYF. The rearrangement uses TRBV27 and TRBJ2-3; 7 bases fit TRBD1. V lost 3 bases and J lost 5; bases outside the gene matches: 5. Looked up from germline, CDR1 is MNHEY and CDR2 is SMNVEV (reference sequence). This CDR3 comprises 14 residues.

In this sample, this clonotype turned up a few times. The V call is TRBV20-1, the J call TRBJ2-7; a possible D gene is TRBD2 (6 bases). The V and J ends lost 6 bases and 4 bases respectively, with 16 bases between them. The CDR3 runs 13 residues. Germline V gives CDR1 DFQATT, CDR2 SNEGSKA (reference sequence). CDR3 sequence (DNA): TGCAGTGCCCCGGGCCGGGAGACTTACGAGCAGTACTTC. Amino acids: CSAPGRETYEQYF.

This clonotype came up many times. The CDR3 DNA reads as TGTGCCAGCAGCCGGGGACAGGGCATGAACACCGGGGAGCTGTTTTTT. Amino acid sequence: CASSRGQGMNTGELFF. The V and J genes are TRBV7-8 and TRBJ2-2; 9 bases line up with TRBD1. CDR1 SGHVS and CDR2 FQNEAQ come from the germline V gene. The V and J ends lost 5 bases and 1 base, in that order; junction bases with no gene match: 5. This CDR3 has 16 amino acids.

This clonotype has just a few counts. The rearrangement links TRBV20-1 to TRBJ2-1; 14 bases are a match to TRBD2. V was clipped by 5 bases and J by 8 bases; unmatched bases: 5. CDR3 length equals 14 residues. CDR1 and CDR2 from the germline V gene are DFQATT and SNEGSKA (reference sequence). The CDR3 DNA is TGCAGTGCTCAAGGGACTAGCGGGGGATATGAGCAGTTCTTC. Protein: CSAQGTSGGYEQFF.

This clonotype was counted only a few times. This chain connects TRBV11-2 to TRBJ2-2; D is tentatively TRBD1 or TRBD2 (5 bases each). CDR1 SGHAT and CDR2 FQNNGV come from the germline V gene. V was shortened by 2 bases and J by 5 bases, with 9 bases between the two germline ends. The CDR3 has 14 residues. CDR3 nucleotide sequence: TGTGCCAGCAGCTTATGGGGGATAACCGGGGAGCTGTTTTTT. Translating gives CASSLWGITGELFF.

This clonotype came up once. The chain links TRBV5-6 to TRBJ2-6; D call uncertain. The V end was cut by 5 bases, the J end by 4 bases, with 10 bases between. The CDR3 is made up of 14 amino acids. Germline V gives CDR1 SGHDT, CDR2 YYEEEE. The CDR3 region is CASSHLTGANVLTF. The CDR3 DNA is TGTGCCAGCAGTCATCTTACCGGGGCCAACGTCCTGACTTTC. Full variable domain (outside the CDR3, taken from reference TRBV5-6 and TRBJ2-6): DAGVTQSPTHLIKTRGQQVTLRCSPKSGHDTVSWYQQALGQGPQFIFQYYEEEERQRGNFPDRFSGHQFPNYSSELNVNALLLGDSALYLCASSHLTGANVLTFGAGSRLTVL.

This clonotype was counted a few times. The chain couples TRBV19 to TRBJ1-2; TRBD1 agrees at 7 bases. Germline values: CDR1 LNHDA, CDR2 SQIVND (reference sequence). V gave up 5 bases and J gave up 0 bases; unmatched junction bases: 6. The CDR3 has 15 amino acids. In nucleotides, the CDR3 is TGTGCCAGTAGTCCCGGGACAGCAGCTAACTATGGCTACACCTTC. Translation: CASSPGTAANYGYTF.

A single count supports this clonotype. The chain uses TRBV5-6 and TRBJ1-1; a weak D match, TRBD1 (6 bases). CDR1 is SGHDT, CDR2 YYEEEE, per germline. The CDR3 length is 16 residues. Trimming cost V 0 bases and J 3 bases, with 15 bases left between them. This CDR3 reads CASSLGAGGRDTEAFF. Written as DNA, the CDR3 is TGTGCCAGCAGCTTGGGCGCCGGGGGCCGGGACACTGAAGCTTTCTTT.

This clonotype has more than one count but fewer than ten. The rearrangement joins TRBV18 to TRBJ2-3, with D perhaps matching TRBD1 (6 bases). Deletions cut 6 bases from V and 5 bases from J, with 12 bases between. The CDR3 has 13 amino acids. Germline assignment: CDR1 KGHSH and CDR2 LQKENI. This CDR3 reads CASSAGVRDTQYF. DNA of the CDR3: TGTGCCAGCTCGGCAGGGGTCAGAGATACGCAGTATTTT.

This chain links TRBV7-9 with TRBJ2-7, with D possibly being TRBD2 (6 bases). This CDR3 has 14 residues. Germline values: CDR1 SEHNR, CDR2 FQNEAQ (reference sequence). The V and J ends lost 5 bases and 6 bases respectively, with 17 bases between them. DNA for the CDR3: TGTGCCAGCAGCCTTCTCTTCGGGGGTGGCGAGCAGTACTTC. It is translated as CASSLLFGGGEQYF.

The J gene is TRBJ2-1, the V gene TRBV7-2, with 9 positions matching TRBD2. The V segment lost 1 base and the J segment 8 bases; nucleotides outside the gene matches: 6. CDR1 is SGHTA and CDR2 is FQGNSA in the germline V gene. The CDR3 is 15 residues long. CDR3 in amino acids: CASSLDRAGGYEQFF. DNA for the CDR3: TGTGCCAGCAGCTTAGATCGAGCGGGAGGCTATGAGCAGTTCTTC.

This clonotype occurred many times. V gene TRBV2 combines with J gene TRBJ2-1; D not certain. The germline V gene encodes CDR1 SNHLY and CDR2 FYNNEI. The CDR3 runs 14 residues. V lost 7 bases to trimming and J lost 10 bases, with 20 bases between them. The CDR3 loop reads CASIQPDSPWEQFF. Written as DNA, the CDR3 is TGTGCCAGCATCCAACCTGACTCTCCGTGGGAGCAGTTCTTC. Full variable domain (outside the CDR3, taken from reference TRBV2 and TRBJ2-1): EPEVTQTPSHQVTQMGQEVILRCVPISNHLYFYWYRQILGQKVEFLVSFYNNEISEKSEIFDDQFSVERPDGSNFTLKIRSTKLEDSAMYFCASIQPDSPWEQFFGPGTRLTVL.

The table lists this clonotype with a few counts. The chain's CDR3 is CASSFFDRESTEAFF. The CDR3 coding sequence is TGTGCCAGCAGCTTTTTTGACAGGGAAAGCACTGAAGCTTTCTTT. The chain combines TRBV5-6 with TRBJ1-1; 7 nucleotides agree with TRBD1. The CDR3 consists of 15 residues. V lost 2 bases to trimming and J lost 4 bases; unmatched junction nucleotides: 8. CDR1 SGHDT and CDR2 YYEEEE come from the germline V gene.

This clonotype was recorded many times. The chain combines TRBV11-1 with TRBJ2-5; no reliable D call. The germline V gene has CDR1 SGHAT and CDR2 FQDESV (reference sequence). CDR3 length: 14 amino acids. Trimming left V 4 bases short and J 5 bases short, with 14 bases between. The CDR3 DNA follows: TGTGCCAGCAGCTACGGTCAGTTACTGGAGACCCAGTACTTC. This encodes CASSYGQLLETQYF.

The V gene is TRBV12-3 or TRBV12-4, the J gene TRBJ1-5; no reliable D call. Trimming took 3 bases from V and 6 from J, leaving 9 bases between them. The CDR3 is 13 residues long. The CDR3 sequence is CASSFEVPQPQHF. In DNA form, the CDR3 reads TGTGCCAGCAGTTTTGAGGTACCTCAGCCCCAGCATTTT.

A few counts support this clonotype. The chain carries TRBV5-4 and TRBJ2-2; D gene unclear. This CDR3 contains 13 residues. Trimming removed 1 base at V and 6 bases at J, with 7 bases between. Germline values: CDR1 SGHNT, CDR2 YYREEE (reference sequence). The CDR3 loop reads CASSLSLSGELFF. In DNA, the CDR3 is TGTGCCAGCAGCTTGTCTCTATCCGGGGAGCTGTTTTTT.

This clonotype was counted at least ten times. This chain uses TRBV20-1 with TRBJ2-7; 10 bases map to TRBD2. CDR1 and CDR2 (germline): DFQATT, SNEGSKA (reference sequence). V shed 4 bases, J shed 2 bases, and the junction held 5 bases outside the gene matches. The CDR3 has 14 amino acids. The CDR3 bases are TGCAGTGCTATCAGACTAGCGGGCACCTACGAGCAGTACTTC. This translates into CSAIRLAGTYEQYF.